The rows below give T cell receptor beta chains drawn from one sample of a study of blood T cell repertoires in COVID-19. Assay: immunoSEQ multiplex PCR; the TCRdb copy retains only in-frame clones and omits some. The sample has 100,000 to 120,000 clones, approximately 80% seen once. Input material: peripheral blood. These receptors were taken from a woman aged 55-69 years with acute or convalescent COVID-19. The CDR3 runs from the conserved cysteine through the conserved F or W. The order of the fields is CDR3 length, clone size, D gene, V gene, J gene, CDR3 DNA, CDR3 protein. A D gene is named only where the DNA matches it firmly. Rows may omit the clone size; those that give it use once, few, many or a size class.

len: 16; abundance: -; d_gene: -; v_gene: TRBV4-3; j_gene: TRBJ2-7; CDR3nt: TGCGCCAGCAGCCAAGATCCCCCGGACAGAGGCACGATGCAGTACTTC; CDR3aa: CASSQDPPDRGTMQYF
len: 14; abundance: -; d_gene: -; v_gene: TRBV11-2; j_gene: TRBJ2-5; CDR3nt: TGTGCCAGCAGCTTAGAGCGATCCATAGAGACCCAGTACTTC; CDR3aa: CASSLERSIETQYF
len: 12; abundance: -; d_gene: -; v_gene: TRBV7-3; j_gene: TRBJ1-5; CDR3nt: TGTGCCAGCAGCCTCCCGGGAGGGCCCCAGCATTTT; CDR3aa: CASSLPGGPQHF
len: 16; abundance: -; d_gene: TRBD1; v_gene: TRBV29-1; j_gene: TRBJ2-1; CDR3nt: TGCAGCGTGCTCGGGACAGAAGGGAAACCCTACAATGAGCAGTTCTTC; CDR3aa: CSVLGTEGKPYNEQFF
len: 15; abundance: -; d_gene: TRBD1; v_gene: TRBV5-4; j_gene: TRBJ2-5; CDR3nt: TGTGCCAGCAGCGGCCCGGGACAGAGGCAAGAGACCCAGTACTTC; CDR3aa: CASSGPGQRQETQYF
len: 13; abundance: few; d_gene: TRBD1; v_gene: TRBV14; j_gene: TRBJ1-4; CDR3nt: TGTGCCAGCAGCCAAGTACAGGGGGAAAAACTGTTTTTT; CDR3aa: CASSQVQGEKLFF
len: 17; abundance: -; d_gene: TRBD1; v_gene: TRBV5-5; j_gene: TRBJ1-1; CDR3nt: TGTGCCAGCAGCTTGTTGGAAGGGACAGGGGGAAACACTGAAGCTTTCTTT; CDR3aa: CASSLLEGTGGNTEAFF
len: 16; abundance: -; d_gene: -; v_gene: TRBV14; j_gene: TRBJ2-3; CDR3nt: TGTGCCAGCAGCCCCGGGAAGGTTACTAGCACAGATACGCAGTATTTT; CDR3aa: CASSPGKVTSTDTQYF
len: 15; abundance: -; d_gene: TRBD2; v_gene: TRBV4-2; j_gene: TRBJ2-3; CDR3nt: TGTGCCAGCAGCCAAGAACTAGCGGGGGCAGATACGCAGTATTTT; CDR3aa: CASSQELAGADTQYF
len: 14; abundance: once; d_gene: TRBD1; v_gene: TRBV7-2; j_gene: TRBJ1-2; CDR3nt: TGTGCCAGCAGGACCGGGACAGGGGACTATGGCTACACCTTC; CDR3aa: CASRTGTGDYGYTF
len: 13; abundance: -; d_gene: -; v_gene: TRBV30; j_gene: TRBJ1-3; CDR3nt: TGTGCCTGGAGTGTACTGTCTGGAAACACCATATATTTT; CDR3aa: CAWSVLSGNTIYF
len: 15; abundance: once; d_gene: TRBD2; v_gene: TRBV6-5; j_gene: TRBJ2-3; CDR3nt: TGTGCCAGCACCTCTTCGTCTAGCGGGGACGAGACGCAGTATTTT; CDR3aa: CASTSSSSGDETQYF
len: 14; abundance: -; d_gene: -; v_gene: TRBV25-1; j_gene: TRBJ2-5; CDR3nt: TGTGCCAGCAGTGAATCGGGGGGCGGGGAGACCCAGTACTTC; CDR3aa: CASSESGGGETQYF
len: 12; abundance: -; d_gene: -; v_gene: TRBV10-3; j_gene: TRBJ1-2; CDR3nt: TGTGCCATGTTGTCTGGGGAGAATGGCTACACCTTC; CDR3aa: CAMLSGENGYTF
len: 11; abundance: once; d_gene: -; v_gene: TRBV6-5; j_gene: TRBJ2-7; CDR3nt: TGTGCCAGCAGCCAGGGTGGGGAGCAGTACTTC; CDR3aa: CASSQGGEQYF
len: 17; abundance: -; d_gene: -; v_gene: TRBV27; j_gene: TRBJ1-1; CDR3nt: TGTGCCAGCAGTCCTATTATCTGGACAGCGAAGAACACTGAAGCTTTCTTT; CDR3aa: CASSPIIWTAKNTEAFF
len: 16; abundance: -; d_gene: -; v_gene: TRBV4-3; j_gene: TRBJ1-5; CDR3nt: TGCGCCAGCAGCCAACAGGTGGGGACGGGAGATCAGCCCCAGCATTTT; CDR3aa: CASSQQVGTGDQPQHF
len: 17; abundance: -; d_gene: TRBD1; v_gene: TRBV6-4; j_gene: TRBJ2-7; CDR3nt: TGTGCCAGCAGGGGGACAGGGTTAGCGGTGGGGCACTGCGAGCAGTACTTC; CDR3aa: CASRGTGLAVGHCEQYF
len: 11; abundance: -; d_gene: -; v_gene: TRBV30; j_gene: TRBJ1-2; CDR3nt: TGTGCCTGGAGTCCCTCCTATGGCTACACCTTC; CDR3aa: CAWSPSYGYTF
len: 14; abundance: -; d_gene: -; v_gene: TRBV24-1; j_gene: TRBJ1-2; CDR3nt: TGTGCCACCAGTGATTTGGGACAGCGCTATGGCTACACCTTC; CDR3aa: CATSDLGQRYGYTF